This TCR beta chain emerged from a study of CD8 T cells in ankylosing spondylitis. This clonotype was detected many times. Its antigen is as yet unknown. TCRdb passed the 5' RACE reads through MiXCR, listing each CDR3 protein once. The sample records around 770,000 distinct CDR3 sequences, 19% being singletons. Trimming took 2 bases from V and 3 from J, leaving 17 bases between them. There are 16 residues in the CDR3. Overall study findings and caveats: In ankylosing spondylitis patients, matched synovial fluid reportedly showed significant enrichment of disease-linked clones. Some of these motif variants have turned up before, in reports on reactive arthritis synovial fluid and blood. Made up of several highly homologous variants, a TCR beta motif appeared characteristic of ankylosing spondylitis blood.

The sequenced sample consisted of blood, either unsorted or a sorted T cell fraction (not recorded which). This TCR came from a male donor with ankylosing spondylitis. The chain links TRBV12-3 or TRBV12-4 to TRBJ2-7, with D hard to call. CDR3 in amino acids: CASSLIGDTLGYEQYF. CDR3 nucleotide sequence: TGTGCCAGCAGTTTAATAGGCGACACCCTTGGCTACGAGCAGTACTTC.